Below, one TCR beta chain is given with its context. The data stem from a study of blood T cell repertoires in COVID-19. Measured with immunoSEQ multiplex PCR; TCRdb has only the in-frame clones, and not every one. The repertoire holds roughly 140,000 clones, roughly 85% seen once, with about 3.2% in the top ten. The sequencing sample was made of peripheral blood. This clonotype was obtained from a man aged 50 to 60 with acute or convalescent COVID-19.

The DNA for the CDR3 is TGTGCCAGCAGTTATAGGGGATCAACTAATGAAAAACTGTTTTTT. Amino acids: CASSYRGSTNEKLFF. The V and J genes are TRBV28 and TRBJ1-4, with D possibly TRBD1 on 5 matching bases. The CDR3 extends over 15 amino acids. V was clipped by 4 bases and J by 0 bases, with 9 bases between them. Germline-derived CDR1 and CDR2 are MDHEN and SYDVKM. The full variable domain, in which reference TRBV28 and TRBJ1-4 provide the parts outside the CDR3, is DVKVTQSSRYLVKRTGEKVFLECVQDMDHENMFWYRQDPGLGLRLIYFSYDVKMKEKGDIPEGYSVSREKKERFSLILESASTNQTSMYLCASSYRGSTNEKLFFGSGTQLSVL.